This passage covers 30 T cell receptor beta chains from one sample sequenced in a study of spatial heterogeneity in lung cancer. TCRdb re-called the 5' RACE reads with MiXCR, one entry per CDR3 protein. The sample lists approximately 22,000 distinct CDR3 sequences; about 4.3% were seen once. Regarding time point: sample taken at primary tumor resection. The input material, whole RNA from tumor, nontumor lung or frozen PBMC, was sequenced unsorted. The starting material was PBMCs, obtained at surgery. These receptors came from a male donor with early-stage non-small cell lung cancer.

This clonotype was seen many times. The V gene is TRBV28, the J gene TRBJ1-1; D gene uncertain. The CDR3 has 13 amino acids. The V and J ends lost 7 bases and 1 base respectively, with 10 bases between them. Germline V CDR1 and CDR2: MDHEN, SYDVKM. Here the CDR3 DNA reads TGTGCCAGCACAGCGTACCGGAACACTGAAGCTTTCTTT. Translated, it gives CASTAYRNTEAFF.

J is TRBJ2-7 and V is TRBV3-1; TRBD2 is a possible D gene (5 bases). The CDR3 spans 14 residues. The germline CDR1 and CDR2 sequences are LGHDT and YNNKEL (reference sequence). Between the trimmed V and J ends, which lost 3 bases and 3 bases, there was a span of 12 bases. The CDR3 here is CASSHDYGSYEQYF. In DNA, the CDR3 is TGTGCCAGCAGCCACGACTATGGGAGCTACGAGCAGTACTTC.

This clonotype was picked up many times. Here the CDR3 DNA reads TGTGCCAGCAGCCAAGATTACTTCGGAAAGACCCAGTACTTC. Translated, it gives CASSQDYFGKTQYF. This chain links TRBV4-2 with TRBJ2-5; no reliable D call. There are 14 residues in the CDR3. V lost 0 bases to trimming and J lost 6 bases, with 11 bases between them. The germline V gene encodes CDR1 LGHNA and CDR2 YNFKEQ.

This clonotype has ten or more counts. This rearrangement joins TRBV6-1 to TRBJ2-3; 7 bases agree with TRBD1. Looked up from germline, CDR1 is MNHNS and CDR2 is SASEGT. The CDR3 is 14 residues long. The J segment lost 1 base and the V segment lost 4 bases, leaving 2 bases of the junction unmatched. In nucleotides, the CDR3 is TGTGCCAGCAGTGGCGGACAGGGCACAGATACGCAGTATTTT. Its protein product is CASSGGQGTDTQYF.

Many counts were recorded for this clonotype. V is TRBV5-5 and J is TRBJ1-6; 9 bases line up with TRBD1. This CDR3 has 15 amino acids. Germline-derived CDR1 and CDR2 are SGHKS and YYEKEE (reference sequence). Trimming took 3 bases from V and 7 from J; bases not matched to a gene: 5. The CDR3 DNA follows: TGTGCCAGCAGCTCCGGGACAGGGTGGAATTCACCCCTCCACTTT. Residues: CASSSGTGWNSPLHF.

This clonotype appeared many times. The rearrangement uses TRBV28 and TRBJ2-7; 8 bases map to TRBD2. The CDR3 has 14 residues. Germline CDR1 and CDR2: MDHEN and SYDVKM. V was clipped by 2 bases and J by 5 bases; unmatched bases: 5. The CDR3 DNA reads TGTGCCAGCAGTTTACGCGGGACTAGGCACGAGCAGTACTTC. As protein: CASSLRGTRHEQYF.

This clonotype was detected ten times or more. The V gene is TRBV7-2, the J gene TRBJ2-1; D possibly corresponds to TRBD2 (6 bases). The germline gives CDR1 SGHTA, CDR2 FQGNSA. V lost 3 bases, J lost 3 bases, and 15 bases lay in between. The CDR3 covers 16 residues. The CDR3 nucleotides are TGTGCCAGCAGCTTGGAAGGACTACAGAGCTACAATGAGCAGTTCTTC. Its translation: CASSLEGLQSYNEQFF.

This clonotype came up many times. The chain is built from TRBV27 and TRBJ1-5; unclear D gene. The germline V gene encodes CDR1 MNHEY and CDR2 SMNVEV (reference sequence). The CDR3 runs 14 residues. The germline V and J ends were trimmed by 2 bases and 4 bases, with 9 bases remaining between them. CDR3 DNA sequence: TGTGCCAGCAGTTTAATGGCACCAAATCAGCCCCAGCATTTT. Its protein is CASSLMAPNQPQHF.

The chain joins TRBV12-3 or TRBV12-4 to TRBJ1-1, with TRBD1 as a possible D gene (5 bases). This CDR3 spans 18 amino acids. The V end was cut by 1 base, the J end by 2 bases, with 20 bases between. In nucleotides, the CDR3 is TGTGCCAGCAGTTTAGAAGTGGGACCCCCAAGAGGAAACACTGAAGCTTTCTTT. This encodes CASSLEVGPPRGNTEAFF.

This clonotype was seen at least ten times. The chain uses TRBV20-1 and TRBJ1-5; D is unclear. Germline CDR1 is DFQATT and CDR2 is SNEGSKA (reference sequence). This CDR3 is built from 13 residues. V was pared by 3 bases and J by 0 bases, with 6 bases between. The DNA for the CDR3 is TGCAGTGCTAGTATCATTAGCAATCAGCCCCAGCATTTT. Its protein product is CSASIISNQPQHF.

This clonotype was observed many times. V is TRBV5-4 and J is TRBJ2-5; a weak D match, TRBD1 (5 bases). There are 14 residues in the CDR3. V lost 5 bases, J lost 4 bases, and 15 bases lay in between. In germline, CDR1 is SGHNT, CDR2 YYREEE (reference sequence). In DNA, the CDR3 is TGTGCCAGCAGGGCCGTCGGACAAGGAGAGACCCAGTACTTC. This sequence encodes CASRAVGQGETQYF.

This clonotype has a count of ten or more. The rearrangement joins TRBV15 to TRBJ2-1; 9 positions match TRBD1. CDR3 length: 17 amino acids. The junction had 6 bases not matched to a gene; V was cut back by 3 bases and J by 0 bases. Germline-derived CDR1 and CDR2 are LNHNV and YYDKDF (reference sequence). The CDR3 DNA is TGTGCCACCAGCAGCCTCCCGGGACAGGGCTCCTACAATGAGCAGTTCTTC. It yields the protein CATSSLPGQGSYNEQFF.

Judged by abundance, this clonotype is medium-sized. The J gene is TRBJ2-1, the V gene TRBV19, with TRBD2 identical over 9 bases. The V segment lost 1 base and the J segment 10 bases; nucleotides outside the gene matches: 11. The germline CDR1 and CDR2 sequences are LNHDA and SQIVND (reference sequence). The CDR3 has 16 residues. CDR3 coding DNA: TGTGCCAGTAGTATAGGGGTTTTAGCGGGAGAGGAAGAGCAGTTCTTC. The encoded protein is CASSIGVLAGEEEQFF.

This clonotype was seen many times. V and J are TRBV4-2 and TRBJ2-7; 7 bases fit TRBD2. With V trimmed by 1 base and J by 3 bases, 6 bases remained unmatched. Germline CDR1 LGHNA, CDR2 YNFKEQ. This CDR3 contains 15 residues. CDR3 coding DNA: TGTGCCAGCAGCCAAGCCATGCGGGAGTTCTACGAGCAGTACTTC. Amino acids: CASSQAMREFYEQYF.

This clonotype came up many times. This sequence joins TRBV5-6 and TRBJ2-2; the D gene could be TRBD1 or TRBD2 (5 bases each). Trimming cost V 3 bases and J 0 bases, with 15 bases left between them. The CDR3 spans 17 residues. CDR1 and CDR2 (germline): SGHDT, YYEEEE. This CDR3 is CASSWGLSEANTGELFF. The DNA of the CDR3 is TGTGCCAGCAGCTGGGGGTTATCGGAGGCGAACACCGGGGAGCTGTTTTTT.

This clonotype was detected many times. V usage is TRBV20-1 and J usage is TRBJ1-2; no definite D call. This CDR3 is built from 12 residues. Germline V gene sequence: CDR1 DFQATT, CDR2 SNEGSKA (reference sequence). V gave up 5 bases and J gave up 6 bases, with 13 bases separating them. This chain's CDR3 is CSASTPSDGYTF. Written as DNA, the CDR3 is TGCAGTGCTTCGACTCCCTCGGATGGCTACACCTTC.

This clonotype was seen ten or more times. This chain connects TRBV11-3 to TRBJ2-2; D possibly corresponds to TRBD2 (6 bases). Germline V CDR1 and CDR2: SGHNT, YENEEA. Trimming took 4 bases from V and 0 from J, leaving 12 bases between them. The CDR3 consists of 16 residues. The CDR3 DNA reads as TGTGCCAGCAGCTCTGGACTACCCGCGAACACCGGGGAGCTGTTTTTT. This gives the protein CASSSGLPANTGELFF.

This clonotype has ten or more counts. This chain joins TRBV4-2 and TRBJ2-3; D is perhaps TRBD2 (6 bases). V was pared by 0 bases and J by 5 bases, with 9 bases between. The length of the CDR3 is 14 residues. Germline CDR1 and CDR2: LGHNA and YNFKEQ. CDR3 region: CASSQDPEGDTQYF. The CDR3 coding sequence is TGTGCCAGCAGCCAAGATCCGGAGGGAGATACGCAGTATTTT.

This clonotype was recorded many times. This chain connects TRBV4-2 to TRBJ2-1; D might be TRBD2 (6 bases). Looked up from germline, CDR1 is LGHNA and CDR2 is YNFKEQ. V was shortened by 0 bases and J by 5 bases, with 11 bases between the two germline ends. The CDR3 length is 15 residues. DNA of the CDR3: TGTGCCAGCAGCCAAGAGGAGGGGAGGAACAATGAGCAGTTCTTC. This codes for CASSQEEGRNNEQFF.

This clonotype has ten or more counts. The chain recombines TRBV7-2 with TRBJ2-7, with 14 bases identical to TRBD2. CDR3 length: 14 amino acids. After removal of 7 bases from V and 7 bases from J, the junction contained 6 bases not matched to a gene. Germline V gene lookup returns CDR1 SGHTA and CDR2 FQGNSA. Here the CDR3 reads CASTGTSGREEQYF. DNA of the CDR3: TGTGCCAGCACAGGGACTAGCGGGAGAGAAGAGCAGTACTTC.

This clonotype occurred many times. The chain combines TRBV9 with TRBJ2-3; 11 bases line up with TRBD2. The CDR3 extends over 17 amino acids. Germline assignment: CDR1 SGDLS and CDR2 YYNGEE. V dropped 3 bases and J dropped 8; count of bases not matched to a gene: 14. The CDR3 region is CASSEGLAGGPHGTQYF. The CDR3 DNA sequence: TGTGCCAGCAGCGAGGGGCTAGCGGGGGGCCCACACGGTACGCAGTATTTT. Combining the CDR3 with reference TRBV9 and TRBJ2-3 gives the whole variable domain DSGVTQTPKHLITATGQRVTLRCSPRSGDLSVYWYQQSLDQGLQFLIQYYNGEERAKGNILERFSAQQFPDLHSELNLSSLELGDSALYFCASSEGLAGGPHGTQYFGPGTRLTVL.

This clonotype was found many times. The chain is built from TRBV4-2 and TRBJ1-3; D is possibly TRBD1 (6 bases). V lost 6 bases and J 4 bases, leaving 19 bases between the germline ends. In germline, CDR1 is LGHNA, CDR2 YNFKEQ. CDR3 size: 16 residues. The DNA of the CDR3 is TGTGCCAGCAGAATTCGGACAGAACGAGGAGGAAACACCATATATTTT. Translating gives CASRIRTERGGNTIYF.

This clonotype was observed at least ten times. The chain has TRBV6-5 and TRBJ2-1; TRBD2 might be the D (6 bases). From germline, CDR1 is MNHEY and CDR2 SVGAGI. The V and J ends lost 5 bases and 5 bases respectively, with 16 bases between them. The CDR3 is made up of 15 amino acids. The CDR3: CASSLGRSGHNEQFF. CDR3 sequence (DNA): TGTGCCAGCAGTCTCGGGAGAAGCGGTCACAATGAGCAGTTCTTC.

This clonotype appeared many times. The rearrangement joins TRBV23-1 to TRBJ1-6; D is unclear. TRBV23-1 falls under the ORF class, with uncertain function. Trimming cost V 8 bases and J 10 bases, with 18 bases left between them. The CDR3 sequence is 14 residues long. CDR3 amino acids: CASPMGRPASPLHF. The CDR3 region has the DNA TGCGCCAGCCCAATGGGGAGACCGGCCTCACCCCTCCACTTT.

Ten or more counts support this clonotype. The chain carries TRBV12-3 or TRBV12-4 and TRBJ2-1; 7 nucleotides agree with TRBD2. Trimming removed 9 bases from V and 0 bases from J; junction bases left unmatched: 5. The CDR3 loop spans 14 amino acids. CDR3 amino acids: CASMGGTSYNEQFF. For the CDR3, the DNA is TGTGCCAGTATGGGAGGGACCTCCTACAATGAGCAGTTCTTC.

This clonotype was observed at least ten times. The chain couples TRBV18 to TRBJ2-2, with D hard to call. V was shortened by 2 bases and J by 6 bases, with 16 bases between the two germline ends. Germline CDR1 KGHSH, CDR2 LQKENI. This CDR3 contains 16 residues. Here the CDR3 reads CASSPTEVGEAGELFF. DNA for the CDR3: TGTGCCAGCTCACCAACGGAAGTCGGTGAGGCCGGGGAGCTGTTTTTT.

At least ten counts were recorded for this clonotype. The chain is built from TRBV19 and TRBJ2-6; D not certain. This CDR3 has 13 residues. Between the trimmed V and J ends, which lost 7 bases and 4 bases, there was a span of 8 bases. Germline V gene sequence: CDR1 LNHDA, CDR2 SQIVND (reference sequence). The CDR3 reads CASKVVGANVLTF. The DNA of the CDR3 is TGTGCCAGTAAAGTCGTGGGGGCCAACGTCCTGACTTTC.

This clonotype was counted at least ten times. The CDR3 reads CASSALGTGGERAKNIQYF. For the CDR3, the DNA is TGTGCCAGCAGCGCCCTTGGGACAGGCGGGGAGAGGGCCAAAAACATTCAGTACTTC. This rearrangement joins TRBV9 to TRBJ2-4; 8 bases map to TRBD1. The V segment lost 3 bases and the J segment 1 base; nucleotides outside the gene matches: 15. CDR1 and CDR2 from the germline V gene are SGDLS and YYNGEE. CDR3 length equals 19 residues.

In its sample, this clonotype ranks as medium-sized. The rearrangement uses TRBV5-4 and TRBJ2-6; D gene uncertain. V was trimmed by 0 bases and J by 4 bases, leaving 8 bases between them. Per the germline V gene, CDR1 is SGHNT and CDR2 is YYREEE (reference sequence). This CDR3 region has 15 residues. CDR3 sequence: CASSLDRTGANVLTF. The CDR3 region has the DNA TGTGCCAGCAGCTTGGACCGGACGGGGGCCAACGTCCTGACTTTC.

This clonotype has at least ten counts. The rearrangement links TRBV18 to TRBJ2-7; 9 bases are shared with TRBD1. Germline loops: CDR1 KGHSH, CDR2 LQKENI. V shed 3 bases, J shed 2 bases, and the junction held 5 bases outside the gene matches. The CDR3 runs 15 residues. As DNA, the CDR3 is TGTGCCAGCTCACCGGGGACAGGGTACACCTACGAGCAGTACTTC. Its translation: CASSPGTGYTYEQYF.